The clone carrying this TCR beta chain was recorded a few times. The target antigen is unknown. The PCR had 60 Vbeta and 13 Jbeta primers. In the authors' methods: Tens of millions of unique TCR beta chains, roughly 11 million shared, were counted in a later analysis. TCRdb's table, derived via immunoSEQ multiplex PCR, lists solely in-frame clones and lacks some. That table gives V, J and clone size, and the DNA gave D and trimming. This table holds roughly 150,000 clones, less than 65% found once. This sample is part of a study of cytomegalovirus exposure and HLA in healthy donors. From germline, CDR1 is LNHDA and CDR2 SQIVND (reference sequence). The CDR3 consists of 11 residues. The study, taken as a whole, reports: It was reported in a later analysis that an Asian-associated ancestry cluster showed fewer N-insertions than the roughly 670-donor mean. Being productive about 90% or about 30% of the time was typical of most TCR beta V segments in an earlier analysis. Further analysis was carried out later, and it showed several of the most significant clusters appearing linked to common viral pathogens.

V usage is TRBV19 and J usage is TRBJ2-7; 10 bases agree with TRBD1. The sequence was obtained from a woman in her thirties in good health and CMV-seropositive. Sequenced: PBMCs. CDR3 DNA: TGTACGGGACAGGGGATTTGGGAGCAGTACTTC. Its protein product is CTGQGIWEQYF.